The 10 T cell receptor beta chains reported below all come from one sample, sequenced in a study of blood T cell repertoires in COVID-19. Sequencing was performed with immunoSEQ multiplex PCR; in TCRdb, only in-frame clones are kept and a portion is missing. The repertoire has about 160,000 clones, about four fifths of them found once; the top ten carry nearly 3.5%. Sequenced material: PBMCs or T cells enriched from blood (not recorded which). These receptor sequences come from a woman aged 60 to 75 who had recovered from COVID-19.

The chain has TRBV5-1 and TRBJ1-6, with D perhaps TRBD1 (5 bases). Germline assignment: CDR1 SGHRS and CDR2 YFSETQ. The V and J ends lost 2 bases and 5 bases respectively, with 8 bases between them. The CDR3 spans 14 residues. CDR3 nucleotide sequence: TGCGCCAGCAGCTTAGGGACTAATAATTCACCCCTCCACTTT. It yields the protein CASSLGTNNSPLHF.

The CDR3 DNA reads TGTGCCAGCAGGGACAGGGGGCTAAGGAAGCATGGCTACACCTTC. It yields the protein CASRDRGLRKHGYTF. The gene calls are TRBV27 and TRBJ1-2, with 11 bases matching TRBD1. The CDR3 has 15 amino acids. The V gene end was trimmed by 6 bases and the J gene end by 6 bases; junction bases not matched to a gene: 9. CDR1 and CDR2 from the germline V gene are MNHEY and SMNVEV (reference sequence).

The sample holds one count of this clone. This chain joins TRBV5-6 and TRBJ1-2; D might be TRBD1 (6 bases). This CDR3 region has 16 residues. V was clipped by 0 bases and J by 2 bases, with 14 bases between them. Germline CDR1 and CDR2: SGHDT and YYEEEE. The CDR3: CASSLEGVRTNYGYTF. Here the CDR3 DNA reads TGTGCCAGCAGCTTGGAGGGGGTCAGGACGAACTATGGCTACACCTTC.

V usage is TRBV19 and J usage is TRBJ2-7; a weak D match, TRBD1 (5 bases). Germline V gives CDR1 LNHDA, CDR2 SQIVND (reference sequence). The CDR3 extends over 13 amino acids. Trimming removed 6 bases at V and 5 bases at J, with 14 bases between. The CDR3 sequence is CASRRPGSHEQYF. CDR3 in DNA: TGTGCCAGTAGGCGACCAGGGTCCCACGAGCAGTACTTC. The entire variable domain, with the rest obtained from reference TRBV19 and TRBJ2-7, is as follows: DGGITQSPKYLFRKEGQNVTLSCEQNLNHDAMYWYRQDPGQGLRLIYYSQIVNDFQKGDIAEGYSVSREKKESFPLTVTSAQKNPTAFYLCASRRPGSHEQYFGPGTRLTVT.

The chain joins TRBV30 to TRBJ2-7; 7 bases agree with TRBD2. The CDR3 is 14 amino acids. The germline V gene has CDR1 GTSNPN and CDR2 SVGIG (reference sequence). With V trimmed by 3 bases and J by 0 bases, 5 bases remained unmatched. CDR3 loop: CAWSTLAPSYEQYF. CDR3 nucleotides: TGTGCCTGGAGCACACTAGCGCCCTCCTACGAGCAGTACTTC.

The chain links TRBV19 to TRBJ2-6; D gene ambiguous. In germline, CDR1 is LNHDA, CDR2 SQIVND (reference sequence). V was trimmed by 6 bases and J by 0 bases, leaving 9 bases between them. The CDR3 runs to 15 residues. CDR3: CASSGEVSGANVLTF. The CDR3 DNA reads as TGTGCCAGTAGCGGTGAAGTCTCTGGGGCCAACGTCCTGACTTTC.

V gene TRBV4-1 combines with J gene TRBJ2-7; perhaps TRBD2 as D (6 bases). This CDR3 has 13 amino acids. Germline lookup yields CDR1 MGHRA and CDR2 YSYEKL. The V and J ends lost 1 base and 5 bases respectively, with 9 bases between them. The CDR3 DNA reads as TGCGCCAGCAGCCAAGTGGAGGGTGACGAGCAGTACTTC. As protein: CASSQVEGDEQYF.

V usage is TRBV9 and J usage is TRBJ2-7; TRBD1 might be the D (6 bases). The CDR3 has 15 residues. Trimming cost V 0 bases and J 5 bases, with 15 bases left between them. The germline V gene has CDR1 SGDLS and CDR2 YYNGEE. DNA of the CDR3: TGTGCCAGCAGCGTAGGGTCGGCGTGGGGGCACGAGCAGTACTTC. Protein product: CASSVGSAWGHEQYF.

The J gene is TRBJ2-3, the V gene TRBV29-1, with D possibly TRBD2 on 6 matching bases. V was pared by 0 bases and J by 4 bases, with 11 bases between. The CDR3 sequence is 14 residues long. Germline lookup yields CDR1 SQVTM and CDR2 ANQGSEA. The CDR3 is CSVEDRGFADTQYF. The CDR3 DNA sequence: TGCAGCGTTGAAGATCGGGGGTTCGCAGATACGCAGTATTTT.

This clone was observed once. V is TRBV24-1 and J is TRBJ2-3; 9 bases agree with TRBD2. Unmatched junction bases numbered 11, after V lost 4 bases and J lost 4 bases. Germline V gene data show CDR1 as KGHDR and CDR2 as SFDVKD. The CDR3 totals 17 residues. The DNA for the CDR3 is TGTGCCACCAGTGAAGTGGCTAGCGGGGATAGGTCAGATACGCAGTATTTT. This gives the protein CATSEVASGDRSDTQYF.